A single sample gave rise to the 17 T cell receptor beta chains below, sequenced in a study of cytomegalovirus exposure and HLA in healthy donors. Both 60 Vbeta primers and 13 Jbeta primers went into the PCR. Measured with immunoSEQ multiplex PCR; TCRdb has only the in-frame clones, and not every one. Among some 170,000 clones listed, roughly 79% were seen once. Material: PBMCs. These receptor sequences come from a woman in her forties or fifties in good health and CMV-seronegative.

The chain employs TRBV6-6 and TRBJ2-7; 10 bases line up with TRBD1. With V trimmed by 5 bases and J by 6 bases, 7 bases remained unmatched. The CDR3 has 14 residues. Germline CDR1 reads MNHNY; CDR2 reads SVGAGI (reference sequence). The CDR3 bases are TGTGCCAGCAGTCCAGGGACAGGGGTTGGCGAGCAGTACTTC. Protein: CASSPGTGVGEQYF.

V usage is TRBV4-3 and J usage is TRBJ1-4, with 10 positions matching TRBD1. J gave up 7 bases and V 4 bases, and 6 bases lay outside the gene matches. The CDR3 runs to 15 residues. Germline CDR1 reads LGHNA; CDR2 reads YSLEER. Written as DNA, the CDR3 is TGCGCCAGCAGCCCGAGGGGGACAGGGGTTGAAAAACTGTTTTTT. Protein sequence: CASSPRGTGVEKLFF.

The V gene is TRBV28, the J gene TRBJ1-1; TRBD1 is a possible D gene (6 bases). The ends were cut back, 6 bases at V and 5 bases at J, with 16 bases in the middle. The germline gives CDR1 MDHEN, CDR2 SYDVKM. This CDR3 has 14 residues. This CDR3 reads CASSPPGDRTEAFF. CDR3 coding DNA: TGTGCCAGCAGCCCCCCAGGGGACCGGACTGAAGCTTTCTTT. Using reference TRBV28 and TRBJ1-1 for the parts outside the CDR3, the full variable domain is DVKVTQSSRYLVKRTGEKVFLECVQDMDHENMFWYRQDPGLGLRLIYFSYDVKMKEKGDIPEGYSVSREKKERFSLILESASTNQTSMYLCASSPPGDRTEAFFGQGTRLTVV.

J is TRBJ2-5 and V is TRBV7-9, with D maybe TRBD1 (6 bases). The CDR3 has 15 residues. Germline V CDR1 and CDR2: SEHNR, FQNEAQ (reference sequence). Between the trimmed V and J ends, which lost 4 bases and 4 bases, there was a span of 16 bases. CDR3 loop: CASSSPGTNRETQYF. Here the CDR3 DNA reads TGTGCCAGCAGCTCCCCCGGGACAAACAGAGAGACCCAGTACTTC.

This clone was seen only a few times. The V call is TRBV6-6, the J call TRBJ1-5, with D possibly being TRBD1 (6 bases). The germline gives CDR1 MNHNY, CDR2 SVGAGI (reference sequence). The CDR3 is 13 residues long. V was shortened by 6 bases and J by 7 bases, with 13 bases between the two germline ends. The CDR3 nucleotides read TGTGCCAGCAGCAAACAGGGTAGCCAGCCCCAGCATTTT. Protein sequence: CASSKQGSQPQHF.

The V gene is TRBV2, the J gene TRBJ1-5, with D unresolved. The CDR3 covers 12 residues. Germline V gives CDR1 SNHLY, CDR2 FYNNEI. V dropped 5 bases and J dropped 3 bases, with 5 bases sitting between them. This chain's CDR3 is CASSLSNQPQHF. The DNA for the CDR3 is TGTGCCAGCAGTCTCTCCAATCAGCCCCAGCATTTT. Full variable domain (outside the CDR3, taken from reference TRBV2 and TRBJ1-5): EPEVTQTPSHQVTQMGQEVILRCVPISNHLYFYWYRQILGQKVEFLVSFYNNEISEKSEIFDDQFSVERPDGSNFTLKIRSTKLEDSAMYFCASSLSNQPQHFGDGTRLSIL.

The gene calls are TRBV7-2 and TRBJ1-4, with TRBD1 identical over 10 bases. Germline V lookup: CDR1 SGHTA, CDR2 FQGNSA. V gave up 5 bases and J gave up 3 bases; unmatched junction bases: 9. The CDR3 loop spans 17 amino acids. The CDR3 protein is CASSALGQGESNEKLFF. The CDR3 DNA sequence: TGTGCCAGCAGCGCTCTAGGACAGGGGGAGTCTAATGAAAAACTGTTTTTT.

The V gene is TRBV19, the J gene TRBJ2-1, with TRBD2 matching 16 bases. The trim removed 5 bases at V and 12 bases at J, leaving 7 bases unmatched. The CDR3 runs to 15 residues. Per germline, CDR1 LNHDA and CDR2 SQIVND (reference sequence). Written as DNA, the CDR3 is TGTGCCAGTAGTGTCCCGGGACTAGCGGGAGGGAGGCAGTTCTTC. Encoded protein: CASSVPGLAGGRQFF.

The chain joins TRBV7-9 to TRBJ1-2; TRBD1 agrees at 9 bases. CDR1 SEHNR and CDR2 FQNEAQ come from the germline V gene (reference sequence). The V gene end was trimmed by 4 bases and the J gene end by 8 bases; junction bases not matched to a gene: 11. There are 15 residues in the CDR3. The CDR3 loop reads CASSSWGQGNNGYTF. For the CDR3, the DNA is TGTGCCAGCAGCTCGTGGGGACAGGGTAATAACGGCTACACCTTC. The whole variable domain, filled in from reference TRBV7-9 and TRBJ1-2, reads DTGVSQNPRHKITKRGQNVTFRCDPISEHNRLYWYRQTLGQGPEFLTYFQNEAQLEKSRLLSDRFSAERPKGSFSTLEIQRTEQGDSAMYLCASSSWGQGNNGYTFGSGTRLTVV.

The V gene is TRBV7-2, the J gene TRBJ1-2; tentative D call: TRBD1 (6 bases). Germline loops: CDR1 SGHTA, CDR2 FQGNSA. Trimming removed 7 bases from V and 5 bases from J, with 14 bases in between. The CDR3 consists of 13 residues. The CDR3 coding sequence is TGTGCCAGCAATGTGGACAGTATGTATGGCTACACCTTC. Protein sequence: CASNVDSMYGYTF.

The CDR3 region has the DNA TGTGCCAGTAGTATTAGGAGCCTTACAGGCTACACCTTC. Translation gives CASSIRSLTGYTF. The chain uses TRBV19 and TRBJ1-2; D is uncertain. The CDR3 loop spans 13 amino acids. Germline lookup yields CDR1 LNHDA and CDR2 SQIVND (reference sequence). The V and J ends lost 3 bases and 8 bases respectively, with 13 bases between them.

The chain recombines TRBV11-2 with TRBJ1-4; D is ambiguous. The V end lost 1 base, the J end lost 8 bases, and 11 bases lay between the germline ends. Per the germline V gene, CDR1 is SGHAT and CDR2 is FQNNGV. The CDR3 runs to 14 residues. The CDR3 nucleotides read TGTGCCAGCAGCTTAGCGGGTAATGAGGAAAAACTGTTTTTT. Protein product: CASSLAGNEEKLFF.

This chain links TRBV28 with TRBJ1-1; 7 bases map to TRBD1. V trimming: 7 bases; J trimming: 8 bases; junction bases outside the gene matches: 16. The germline gives CDR1 MDHEN, CDR2 SYDVKM. The CDR3 totals 15 residues. The DNA for the CDR3 is TGTGCCAGCAACAGGGCTAGACAGGGCACGGTGGAAGCTTTCTTT. Amino acid sequence: CASNRARQGTVEAFF.

The CDR3 sequence is CASSSSWWGTVAKNIQYF. The CDR3 region has the DNA TGCGCCAGCAGTTCGTCTTGGTGGGGGACAGTAGCCAAAAACATTCAGTACTTC. The chain uses TRBV10-1 and TRBJ2-4; 7 nucleotides match TRBD1. Germline V gives CDR1 WNHNN, CDR2 SYGVQD (reference sequence). The V gene end was trimmed by 5 bases and the J gene end by 0 bases; junction bases not matched to a gene: 13. CDR3 length equals 18 residues.

As to this clone: A read error may account for a junction end that differs from germline. V is TRBV7-9 and J is TRBJ1-2; D possibly corresponds to TRBD1 (6 bases). The germline V gene has CDR1 SEHNR and CDR2 FQNEAQ (reference sequence). The CDR3 has 13 amino acids. CDR3 in amino acids: CASSFTGYYGCTF. CDR3 nucleotide sequence: TGTGCCAGCAGCTTTACAGGGTACTATGGCTGCACCTTC.

This chain connects TRBV29-1 to TRBJ2-1; 11 bases are shared with TRBD2. This CDR3 has 14 amino acids. Germline V gene sequence: CDR1 SQVTM, CDR2 ANQGSEA. The ends lost 4 bases at V and 3 bases at J; junction bases unmatched: 2. The CDR3 protein is CSVATSGNYNEQFF. In nucleotides, the CDR3 is TGCAGCGTTGCGACTAGCGGGAACTACAATGAGCAGTTCTTC.

This clone came up once. This CDR3 is CASSKTSGLSYEQYF. The CDR3 nucleotides read TGTGCCAGCAGCAAGACTAGCGGCCTTTCCTACGAGCAGTACTTC. This chain links TRBV7-2 with TRBJ2-7; 9 bases agree with TRBD2. Germline CDR1 is SGHTA and CDR2 is FQGNSA. The J segment lost 1 base and the V segment lost 5 bases, leaving 6 bases of the junction unmatched. The CDR3 is made up of 15 amino acids.